One TCR beta chain is described in this entry. Its antigen is undetermined. Produced via immunoSEQ multiplex PCR; TCRdb's table is partial and in-frame only. Here the sample spans about 84,000 clones, 94% being singletons. This sample is part of a study of OX40 agonist ivuxolimab in advanced cancers. Study context: Patients receiving dose escalation had hepatocellular carcinoma, melanoma, renal cell or head and neck cancer. Among those enrolled, mean age was about 62 years (range 23 to 79) and about 82% were male.

Study-wide points: On average, CD8+ T cells had more expanded clones than CD4+. The authors also found low normalized T-cell clonal expansion in some nonresponders.

Trimming shortened V by 1 base and J by 0 bases, and 7 bases separated the two germline ends. This CDR3 has 15 amino acids. Germline-derived CDR1 and CDR2 are SGHNT and YENEEA. The chain is built from TRBV11-3 and TRBJ1-3; no clear D. This sequence originates from an adult with an advanced solid tumor such as melanoma, head and neck, liver or kidney cancer. The specimen comprised CD4+ or CD8+ T cells sorted from blood, sampled in a trial of the OX40 agonist ivuxolimab. As DNA, the CDR3 is TGTGCCAGCAGCTTAGGACGGATCTCTGGAAACACCATATATTTT. It encodes CASSLGRISGNTIYF.